This passage covers 15 T cell receptor beta chains from one sample sequenced in a study of control samples from healthy donors and cancer patients. Here immunoSEQ multiplex PCR was the method, and the copy in TCRdb shows in-frame clones only, minus some. The repertoire consists of fewer than 95,000 clones, with 86% occurring once and the leading ten covering around 1.3%. Sequencing was carried out using blood. The receptor source for this set is a woman between 50 and 59 years old in good health.

J is TRBJ1-1 and V is TRBV2, with D possibly TRBD1 on 6 matching bases. The CDR3 contains 16 residues. V shed 1 base and J shed 5 bases, with 17 bases lying between them. Germline V gene data show CDR1 as SNHLY and CDR2 as FYNNEI. The CDR3 here is CASSEGGHRKKTEAFF. The CDR3 DNA sequence: TGTGCCAGCAGTGAAGGGGGACACAGAAAGAAAACTGAAGCTTTCTTT. The full variable domain, its missing parts supplied by reference TRBV2 and TRBJ1-1, is EPEVTQTPSHQVTQMGQEVILRCVPISNHLYFYWYRQILGQKVEFLVSFYNNEISEKSEIFDDQFSVERPDGSNFTLKIRSTKLEDSAMYFCASSEGGHRKKTEAFFGQGTRLTVV.

This rearrangement joins TRBV4-2 to TRBJ2-1, with TRBD2 identical over 12 bases. Germline CDR1 LGHNA, CDR2 YNFKEQ. This CDR3 has 18 amino acids. The V gene end was trimmed by 1 base and the J gene end by 8 bases; junction bases not matched to a gene: 12. The DNA for the CDR3 is TGTGCCAGCAGCCAAGCTAGTCTAGCGGGAGGGCCTCTCGATGAGCAGTTCTTC. As protein: CASSQASLAGGPLDEQFF.

The chain combines TRBV7-2 with TRBJ2-5, with D possibly being TRBD2 (6 bases). V gave up 5 bases and J gave up 2 bases, with 15 bases separating them. This CDR3 has 15 amino acids. Germline V gene sequence: CDR1 SGHTA, CDR2 FQGNSA. CDR3 loop: CASSLMGGGQETQYF. Here the CDR3 DNA reads TGTGCCAGCAGCCTGATGGGGGGTGGTCAAGAGACCCAGTACTTC.

V is TRBV7-8 and J is TRBJ2-5; D perhaps matches TRBD2 (6 bases). The V end was cut by 0 bases, the J end by 14 bases, with 13 bases between. Germline-derived CDR1 and CDR2 are SGHVS and FQNEAQ. This CDR3 region has 12 residues. CDR3 in amino acids: CASSLAAGGPYF. The CDR3 DNA sequence: TGTGCCAGCAGCTTAGCAGCCGGGGGACCTTACTTC.

Turning to this clone: A read error may produce the germline difference seen at one junction end. The rearrangement uses TRBV12-3 or TRBV12-4 and TRBJ2-7; D is possibly TRBD1 (5 bases). The CDR3 consists of 9 residues. For the CDR3, the DNA is TGTGCCAGCAGTTTACAGGGTAACTTC. As protein: CASSLQGNF.

The V and J genes are TRBV6-5 and TRBJ1-2; TRBD1 might be the D (6 bases). The CDR3 has 13 residues. Germline V gives CDR1 MNHEY, CDR2 SVGAGI. The V gene lost 5 bases and the J gene lost 4 bases, with 11 bases spanning the gap. The CDR3 protein is CASSLQGSYGYTF. In DNA, the CDR3 is TGTGCCAGCAGTCTCCAGGGGTCCTATGGCTACACCTTC.

J is TRBJ1-5 and V is TRBV5-4, with D unclear. Looked up from germline, CDR1 is SGHNT and CDR2 is YYREEE (reference sequence). This CDR3 contains 15 residues. The ends were cut back, 1 base at V and 4 bases at J, with 12 bases in the middle. The CDR3 sequence: CASSLNGSPNQPQHF. The CDR3 DNA reads TGTGCCAGCAGCTTGAACGGCAGCCCGAATCAGCCCCAGCATTTT.

The chain uses TRBV6-6 and TRBJ2-1; no clear D gene. Trimming removed 2 bases at V and 6 bases at J, with 5 bases between. CDR1 and CDR2 from the germline V gene are MNHNY and SVGAGI (reference sequence). This CDR3 has 12 residues. CDR3 coding DNA: TGTGCCAGCAGTTACGGGATCAATGAGCAGTTCTTC. This sequence encodes CASSYGINEQFF.

The rearrangement joins TRBV29-1 to TRBJ2-2, with 7 bases fitting TRBD2. Germline V CDR1 and CDR2: SQVTM, ANQGSEA. J gave up 4 bases and V 5 bases, and 7 bases lay outside the gene matches. The CDR3 has 14 amino acids. CDR3 region: CSVRVGGTTGELFF. The CDR3 DNA follows: TGCAGCGTTCGTGTGGGGGGGACCACCGGGGAGCTGTTTTTT.

The chain combines TRBV7-2 with TRBJ1-2; D ambiguous. This CDR3 contains 15 residues. Germline-derived CDR1 and CDR2 are SGHTA and FQGNSA. Trimming took 5 bases from V and 0 from J, leaving 13 bases between them. CDR3 sequence (DNA): TGTGCCAGCAGCCCGAACGGCGGGACTAACTATGGCTACACCTTC. Its protein is CASSPNGGTNYGYTF.

The table lists this clone with a count of one. This sequence joins TRBV18 and TRBJ1-1, with no clear D. The CDR3 sequence is 14 residues long. Trimming shortened V by 5 bases and J by 0 bases, and 10 bases separated the two germline ends. Germline-derived CDR1 and CDR2 are KGHSH and LQKENI. CDR3: CASSVRDMNTEAFF. As DNA, the CDR3 is TGTGCCAGCTCAGTAAGGGATATGAACACTGAAGCTTTCTTT.

CDR3: CASSQGPNYGYTF. The CDR3 DNA follows: TGTGCCAGCTCACAGGGTCCTAACTATGGCTACACCTTC. The genes are TRBV18 and TRBJ1-2, with D unclear. CDR3 length equals 13 residues. Trimming took 4 bases from V and 0 from J, leaving 6 bases between them. Germline values: CDR1 KGHSH, CDR2 LQKENI.

This sequence joins TRBV25-1 and TRBJ1-1; the D gene is possibly TRBD1 (5 bases). The germline V and J ends were trimmed by 2 bases and 0 bases, with 10 bases remaining between them. The CDR3 covers 15 residues. Germline V gene data show CDR1 as MGHDK and CDR2 as SYGVNS. This CDR3 reads CASSERGSMNTEAFF. CDR3 bases: TGTGCCAGCAGTGAACGGGGGTCAATGAACACTGAAGCTTTCTTT.

This sequence joins TRBV5-6 and TRBJ1-1; 8 bases are shared with TRBD1. Germline CDR1 SGHDT, CDR2 YYEEEE. The CDR3 totals 16 residues. J was trimmed by 4 bases and V by 0 bases; bases with no gene match: 8. This chain's CDR3 is CASSLGIQGGPTEAFF. The CDR3 DNA is TGTGCCAGCAGCTTGGGGATACAGGGGGGGCCCACTGAAGCTTTCTTT.

This clone was observed a single time. The chain couples TRBV20-1 to TRBJ1-2; D remains unclear. Trimming took 3 bases from V and 5 from J, leaving 7 bases between them. This CDR3 is built from 11 residues. Germline V gives CDR1 DFQATT, CDR2 SNEGSKA (reference sequence). The CDR3 region has the DNA TGCAGTGCTAGTGTTGGATATGGCTACACCTTC. This encodes CSASVGYGYTF.